This TCR beta chain was sequenced for a study of CD8+ T cells in alopecia areata. Sequencing templates came from extracted RNA that was reverse transcribed into cDNA. Clones were read by immunoSEQ multiplex PCR, and TCRdb kept only the in-frame ones, dropping some. The sample yields over 85,000 clones, around 70% seen once. The CDR3 spans 13 residues. Per germline, CDR1 SQVTM and CDR2 ANQGSEA. With 4 bases removed from V and 0 bases from J, the gap between germline ends came to 10 bases. This clone was picked up a small number of times. Treatment indicated: oral pan-JAK inhibitor, 5-10 mg twice daily. Material: CD8+ T cells sorted from blood, obtained around week 46, from a patient treated with tofacitinib. The receptor was derived from a human donor with alopecia areata. This sequence joins TRBV29-1 and TRBJ2-7; D may be TRBD1 (5 bases). CDR3 in amino acids: CSVVTRDSYEQYF. The CDR3 coding sequence is TGCAGCGTTGTAACCAGGGACTCCTACGAGCAGTACTTC.